This note documents a single T cell receptor (beta chain) sequence. Its antigen remains unidentified. MiXCR, run by TCRdb on the 5' RACE reads, gives a single entry per CDR3 protein. Of just under 600,000 distinct CDR3 sequences listed, roughly 14% are singletons. The V gene lost 0 bases and the J gene lost 0 bases, with 6 bases spanning the gap. The CDR3 is 15 amino acids. CDR1 SGHDN and CDR2 FVKESK come from the germline V gene. The sample originates from a study of T cells after yellow fever vaccination. Study details: Libraries from low-cell-number fractions were prepared with the SMART-Seq v4 Ultra Low Input RNA kit. The study, taken as a whole, reports: CD4 and CD8 compartments shared a small share of clonotypes, likely from convergent recombination. Booster sampling recovered most clones from primary vaccination (around 96% CD4, roughly 90% CD8).

The genes are TRBV14 and TRBJ2-1; D uncertain. Sequenced here: PBMCs, sampled on the day of the yellow fever booster vaccination. This TCR came from a man aged 30 to 45 who received the YFV17D yellow fever vaccine. The CDR3 DNA sequence: TGTGCCAGCAGCCAAGACCAAAGCTCCTACAATGAGCAGTTCTTC. Translating gives CASSQDQSSYNEQFF.